This T cell receptor (beta chain) appears in the sequencing data of a study of vaccination and CD4 T cells after COVID-19. The overall study: Median time from second vaccine dose to sampling was 72 days (14 to 241).

This clonotype was observed a handful of times. Its antigen remains unknown. CDR3 length: 15 residues. The trim removed 6 bases at V and 6 bases at J, leaving 12 bases unmatched. CDR1 and CDR2 (germline): MNHNS, SASEGT. Study-level findings and limits: Post-infection sampling omitted early timepoints and covered relatively few convalescent patients.

The treatment denotes: roughly ten-day PBMC culture with coronavirus spike peptide pools or control peptides (ViraFEST assay). PBMCs, plated at some 1.8 million per well, were grown in the presence of approximately 10 IU/ml IL-2 and around 10 ug/ml peptide pools. Sequenced with the Oncomine TCR Beta short-read assay was DNA taken from cultured CD4+ T cells. TCRdb itself ran the PCR reads through MiXCR, one entry per CDR3 protein. The table shows some 15,000 distinct CDR3 sequences, with under 85% occurring only once. The TCR was taken from a human donor who had recovered from COVID-19. The chain recombines TRBV6-1 with TRBJ1-2, with 8 bases identical to TRBD1. Sequencing used CD4+ T cells from blood, cultured in vitro. The DNA of the CDR3 is TGTGCCAGCAGCTGGGGCCCCCAGGGGGCGGATGGCTACACCTTC. Amino acid sequence: CASSWGPQGADGYTF.